The clone carrying this T cell receptor (beta chain) was observed a single time. The antigen is not known. Germline-derived CDR1 and CDR2 are MDHEN and SYDVKM. This CDR3 spans 16 amino acids. Trimming took 5 bases from V and 0 from J, leaving 17 bases between them. The data belong to a study of ipilimumab plus nivolumab after autologous stem cell transplantation. Assay: immunoSEQ multiplex PCR; the TCRdb copy retains only in-frame clones and omits some. The sample consists of roughly 650 clones, 74% of them appearing once. The study, taken as a whole, reports: Authors suggest TCR repertoire, Treg phenotype and gut microbiota support further study.

This sequence joins TRBV28 and TRBJ2-7; D unclear. The material was PBMCs, obtained in a trial of ipilimumab plus nivolumab as post-transplant consolidation. The clonotype originates from a male donor with diffuse large B-cell lymphoma. The CDR3 DNA is TGTGCCAGCAGTGGATCCCGGGCAGCCAACTCCTACGAGCAGTACTTC. Amino acid sequence: CASSGSRAANSYEQYF.